This entry lists 2 T cell receptor beta chains sequenced from one sample in a study of blood T cell repertoires in COVID-19. Produced via immunoSEQ multiplex PCR; TCRdb's table is partial and in-frame only. The table has 150,000 to 200,000 clones, approximately 90% seen once. Sequenced material: peripheral blood. The receptors stem from a man aged 35-49 years with active or convalescent COVID-19.

This chain connects TRBV29-1 to TRBJ2-7; 7 bases are shared with TRBD1. The trim removed 2 bases at V and 3 bases at J, leaving 4 bases unmatched. This CDR3 region has 13 residues. Germline CDR1 is SQVTM and CDR2 is ANQGSEA. The DNA for the CDR3 is TGCAGCGTTGAAAGCGACAGGGTCTACGAGCAGTACTTC. Translated, it gives CSVESDRVYEQYF.

This clone has just a few counts. The chain couples TRBV5-4 to TRBJ1-6, with 9 bases that match TRBD1. This CDR3 contains 14 residues. The J segment lost 8 bases and the V segment lost 6 bases, leaving 6 bases of the junction unmatched. Germline CDR1 SGHNT, CDR2 YYREEE (reference sequence). The CDR3 region is CASKSQGADSPLHF. The CDR3 nucleotides are TGTGCCAGCAAATCACAGGGGGCGGATTCACCCCTCCACTTT.